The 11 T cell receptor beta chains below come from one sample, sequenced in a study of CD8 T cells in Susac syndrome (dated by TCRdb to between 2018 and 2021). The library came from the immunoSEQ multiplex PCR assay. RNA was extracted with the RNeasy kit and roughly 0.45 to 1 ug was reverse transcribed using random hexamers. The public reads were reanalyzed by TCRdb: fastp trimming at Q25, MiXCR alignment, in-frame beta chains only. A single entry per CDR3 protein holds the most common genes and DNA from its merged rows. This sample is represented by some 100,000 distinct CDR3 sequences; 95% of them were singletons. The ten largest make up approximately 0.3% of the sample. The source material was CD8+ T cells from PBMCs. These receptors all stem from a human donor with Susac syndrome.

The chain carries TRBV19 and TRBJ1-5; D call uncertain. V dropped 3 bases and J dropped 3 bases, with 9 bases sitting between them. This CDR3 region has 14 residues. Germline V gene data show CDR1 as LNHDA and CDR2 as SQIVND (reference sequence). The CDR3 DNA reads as TGTGCCAGTAGTATCGACGCGAACAATCAGCCCCAGCATTTT. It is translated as CASSIDANNQPQHF.

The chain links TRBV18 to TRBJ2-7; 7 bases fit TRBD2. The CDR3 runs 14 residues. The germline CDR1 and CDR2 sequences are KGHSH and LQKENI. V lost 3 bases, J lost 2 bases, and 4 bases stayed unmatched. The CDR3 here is CASSPGGGAYEQYF. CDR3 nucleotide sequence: TGTGCCAGCTCACCCGGCGGGGGAGCCTACGAGCAGTACTTC.

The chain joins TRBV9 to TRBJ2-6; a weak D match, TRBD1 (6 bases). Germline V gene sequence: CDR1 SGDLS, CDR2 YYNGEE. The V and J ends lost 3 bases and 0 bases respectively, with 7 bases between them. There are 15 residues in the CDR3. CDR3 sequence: CASSGQVSGANVLTF. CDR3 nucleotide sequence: TGTGCCAGCAGCGGACAGGTCTCTGGGGCCAACGTCCTGACTTTC. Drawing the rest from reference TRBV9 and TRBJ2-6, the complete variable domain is DSGVTQTPKHLITATGQRVTLRCSPRSGDLSVYWYQQSLDQGLQFLIQYYNGEERAKGNILERFSAQQFPDLHSELNLSSLELGDSALYFCASSGQVSGANVLTFGAGSRLTVL.

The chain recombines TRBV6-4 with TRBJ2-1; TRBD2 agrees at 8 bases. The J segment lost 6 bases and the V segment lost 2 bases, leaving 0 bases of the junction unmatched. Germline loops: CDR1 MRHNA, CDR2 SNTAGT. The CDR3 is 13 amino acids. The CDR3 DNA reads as TGTGCCAGCAGTGACGGGACTAGCAATGAGCAGTTCTTC. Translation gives CASSDGTSNEQFF.

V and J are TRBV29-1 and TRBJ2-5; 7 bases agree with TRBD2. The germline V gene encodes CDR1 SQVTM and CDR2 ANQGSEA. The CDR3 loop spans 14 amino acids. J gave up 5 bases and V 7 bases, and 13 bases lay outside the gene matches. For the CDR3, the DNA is TGCAGCGCCTGGGCGGGCGGGAGCGGTGAGACCCAGTACTTC. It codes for CSAWAGGSGETQYF.

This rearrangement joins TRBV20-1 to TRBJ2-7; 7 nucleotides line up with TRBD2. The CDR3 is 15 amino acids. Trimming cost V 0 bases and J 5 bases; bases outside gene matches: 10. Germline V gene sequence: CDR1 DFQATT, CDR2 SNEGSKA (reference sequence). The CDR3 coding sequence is TGCAGTGCTAGAGAAGCGGGCGGGAGTCGGGACGAGCAGTACTTC. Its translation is CSAREAGGSRDEQYF.

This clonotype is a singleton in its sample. CDR3 sequence reads: CASSPTAGGLNNEQFF. In DNA, the CDR3 is TGTGCCAGCTCACCAACGGCGGGAGGGCTTAACAATGAGCAGTTCTTC. The V call is TRBV18, the J call TRBJ2-1; 9 bases align to TRBD2. The CDR3 sequence is 16 residues long. From germline, CDR1 is KGHSH and CDR2 LQKENI. Unmatched junction bases numbered 7, after V lost 2 bases and J lost 5 bases.

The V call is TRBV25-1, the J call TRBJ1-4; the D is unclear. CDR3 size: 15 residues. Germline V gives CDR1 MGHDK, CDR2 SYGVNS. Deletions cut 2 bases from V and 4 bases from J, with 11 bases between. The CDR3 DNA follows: TGTGCCAGCAGTGAAACCCTCCAGGTTAATGAAAAACTGTTTTTT. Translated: CASSETLQVNEKLFF.

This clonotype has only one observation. As DNA, the CDR3 is TGTGCCAGCAGTTACCTGAGCGGGGGGGCCGGGCAGTTCTTC. This gives the protein CASSYLSGGAGQFF. V and J are TRBV6-5 and TRBJ2-1, with 10 bases matching TRBD2. Trimming took 2 bases from V and 12 from J; bases not matched to a gene: 7. Germline lookup yields CDR1 MNHEY and CDR2 SVGAGI. The CDR3 length is 14 residues.

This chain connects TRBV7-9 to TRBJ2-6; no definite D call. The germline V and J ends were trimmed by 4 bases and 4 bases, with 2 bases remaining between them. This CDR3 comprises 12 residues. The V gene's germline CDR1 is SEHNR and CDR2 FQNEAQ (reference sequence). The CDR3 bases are TGTGCCAGCAGCTGGGGGGCCAACGTCCTGACTTTC. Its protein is CASSWGANVLTF.

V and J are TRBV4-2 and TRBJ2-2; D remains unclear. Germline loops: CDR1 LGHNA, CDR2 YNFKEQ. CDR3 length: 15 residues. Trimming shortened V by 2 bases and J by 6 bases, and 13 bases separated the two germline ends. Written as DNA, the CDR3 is TGTGCCAGCAGCCAAAGAAGAGAGGTGTCCGGGGAGCTGTTTTTT. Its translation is CASSQRREVSGELFF.